The rows below give T cell receptor beta chains drawn from one sample of a study of blood T cell repertoires in COVID-19. TCRdb keeps only in-frame clones here, not all; method: immunoSEQ multiplex PCR. The repertoire holds roughly 300,000 clones, with 86% as singletons. Source material: peripheral blood. These receptors came from a woman aged 25-40 years with COVID-19, enrolled during active disease. CDR3s include the opening cysteine and the closing phenylalanine or tryptophan. A D gene is named only where the DNA matches it firmly. Rows give clone size only sometimes, using once, few, many, or a class for an expanded clone.

18	NA	TRBV6-2/TRBV6-3	TRBJ2-5	NA	TGTGCCAGCAGTTACTCGAAGAGGTCTCTCCCGTACCAAGAGACCCAGTACTTC	CASSYSKRSLPYQETQYF
13	NA	TRBV4-1	TRBJ2-1	NA	TGCGCCAGCAGCCAAGTCGTGTTCAATGAGCAGTTCTTC	CASSQVVFNEQFF
15	TRBD1	TRBV20-1	TRBJ1-5	NA	TGCAGTGCAAGTTGGACAGGGGGCGTCAATCAGCCCCAGCATTTT	CSASWTGGVNQPQHF
11	NA	TRBV18	TRBJ1-1	once	TGTGCCAGCTCCAGGGCGACTGAAGCTTTCTTT	CASSRATEAFF
15	TRBD1	TRBV6-5	TRBJ1-2	once	TGTGCCAGCAGTTACAGAAGGACAGGGAGTTATGGCTACACCTTC	CASSYRRTGSYGYTF
13	NA	TRBV7-9	TRBJ2-1	NA	TGTGCCAGCAGCCCCCCGGGATCGTATGAGCAGTTCTTC	CASSPPGSYEQFF
14	NA	TRBV5-1	TRBJ1-3	NA	TGCGCCAGCAGCTACAGGGAAACTGGAAACACCATATATTTT	CASSYRETGNTIYF
13	NA	TRBV5-4	TRBJ1-2	NA	TGTGCCAGCAGCTTGGAAGGGGCCTATGGCTACACCTTC	CASSLEGAYGYTF
16	TRBD1	TRBV18	TRBJ2-2	NA	TGTGCCAGCTCAGACCTTCAACAGGGGGCAGCCGGGGAGCTGTTTTTT	CASSDLQQGAAGELFF
15	NA	TRBV5-6	TRBJ2-5	NA	TGTGCCAGCACCATCTTGCCGACAGTCCAAGAGACCCAGTACTTC	CASTILPTVQETQYF
15	NA	TRBV6-5	TRBJ2-2	NA	TGTGCCAGCAGTTACAACAGGGATGTCACCGGGGAGCTGTTTTTT	CASSYNRDVTGELFF
15	NA	TRBV5-1	TRBJ2-7	NA	TGCGCCAGCAGCTTGGTAGGGGCAAGGCCTTACGAGCAGTACTTC	CASSLVGARPYEQYF
11	NA	TRBV3-1/TRBV3-2	TRBJ2-5	NA	TGTGCCAGCAGCCAACCGGGGACCCAGTACTTC	CASSQPGTQYF
13	NA	TRBV12-3/TRBV12-4	TRBJ2-7	NA	TGTGCCAGCAGAGGGGCTGGGTCCTACGAGCAGTACTTC	CASRGAGSYEQYF
16	TRBD1	TRBV5-5	TRBJ1-5	few	TGTGCCAGCAGCTTATGGACAGGGTCATTGGATCAGCCCCAGCATTTT	CASSLWTGSLDQPQHF
14	NA	TRBV4-1	TRBJ1-2	once	TGCGCCAGCAGCCTTGACAGGAGTAACTATGGCTACACCTTC	CASSLDRSNYGYTF
16	NA	TRBV12-2	TRBJ1-3	NA	TGTGCAAGTCGCTTACTACGGACAGGAGGAGGAAACACCATATATTTT	CASRLLRTGGGNTIYF
15	NA	TRBV18	TRBJ1-1	NA	TGTGCCAGCTCACCACCGAGCGGGCGGGCCACTGAAGCTTTCTTT	CASSPPSGRATEAFF
12	NA	TRBV29-1	TRBJ2-7	NA	TGCAGCGTTCAGGGGTGGTCCTACGAGCAGTACTTC	CSVQGWSYEQYF
17	NA	TRBV5-6	TRBJ2-3	NA	TGTGCCAGCACCCAAGTGGGGGGGGGCCGGTGGACAGATACGCAGTATTTT	CASTQVGGGRWTDTQYF
13	TRBD1	TRBV5-1	TRBJ2-7	NA	TGCGCCAGCAGCTTGGACAGGGGCCACGAGCAGTACTTC	CASSLDRGHEQYF
15	NA	TRBV5-1	TRBJ1-4	NA	TGCGCCAGCAGCTTGGGAAACAGGGTCAATGAAAAACTGTTTTTT	CASSLGNRVNEKLFF
17	TRBD1	TRBV5-1	TRBJ2-1	NA	TGCGCCAGCAGTCAATCCGAGCCAGGGGGATCCTACAATGAGCAGTTCTTC	CASSQSEPGGSYNEQFF
15	NA	TRBV19	TRBJ1-3	NA	TGTGCCAGTAGTATACAGGGGATCTCTGGAAACACCATATATTTT	CASSIQGISGNTIYF
16	TRBD2	TRBV6-1	TRBJ2-3	once	TGTGCCAGCAGTGAAGCGCGGGACTATCTCACAGATACGCAGTATTTT	CASSEARDYLTDTQYF